The sequence of this TCR beta chain was determined in a study of T cells in tuberculosis. Study background: Within 7 days of starting treatment, or before, PBMC were stored.

Study findings and constraints: GMM-specific TCRs were nearer to active tuberculosis alpha repertoires, suggesting expansion.

Trimming shortened V by 1 base and J by 0 bases, and 10 bases separated the two germline ends. Germline V CDR1 and CDR2: SGHVS, FNYEAQ. The CDR3 totals 15 residues. Time point described: new active TB diagnosis, blood taken before or within 7 days of starting treatment. Positive smear microscopy and/or M. tuberculosis culture confirmed active disease. Each donor contributed around 100,000 T cells on average, unsorted. TCRdb keeps only in-frame clones here, not all; method: immunoSEQ multiplex PCR. The sample yields roughly 30,000 clones, about 83% seen once. On this clone: Its target is not known.

This chain connects TRBV7-6 to TRBJ2-7, with D perhaps TRBD2 (5 bases). This clonotype originated in an adult with tuberculosis. The specimen was PBMCs, collected at tuberculosis diagnosis. CDR3 in amino acids: CASSLDRGFSYEQYF. CDR3 bases: TGTGCCAGCAGCTTAGATCGGGGTTTCTCCTACGAGCAGTACTTC.